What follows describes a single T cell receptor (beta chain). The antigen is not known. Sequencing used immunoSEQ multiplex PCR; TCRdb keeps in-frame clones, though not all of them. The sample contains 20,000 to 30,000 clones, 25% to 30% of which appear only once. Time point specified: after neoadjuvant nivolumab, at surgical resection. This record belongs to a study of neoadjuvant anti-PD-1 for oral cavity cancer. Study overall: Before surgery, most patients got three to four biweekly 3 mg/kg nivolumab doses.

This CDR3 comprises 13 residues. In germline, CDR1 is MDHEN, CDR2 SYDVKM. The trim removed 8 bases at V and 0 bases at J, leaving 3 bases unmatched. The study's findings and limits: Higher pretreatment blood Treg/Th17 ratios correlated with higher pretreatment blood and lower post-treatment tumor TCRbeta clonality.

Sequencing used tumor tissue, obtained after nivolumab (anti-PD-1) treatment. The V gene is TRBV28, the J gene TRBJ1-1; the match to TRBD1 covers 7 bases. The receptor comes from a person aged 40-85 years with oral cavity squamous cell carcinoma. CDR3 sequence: CASGTALNTEAFF. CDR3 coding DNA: TGTGCCAGCGGGACAGCCTTGAACACTGAAGCTTTCTTT.